The T cell receptor beta chain described here comes from a study of T cell changes during pregnancy in multiple sclerosis. Profiling relied on immunoSEQ multiplex PCR, and the TCRdb table lists in-frame clones only, not all of them. The repertoire holds around 97,000 clones, with around 91% as singletons. Germline values: CDR1 MGHRA, CDR2 YSYEKL. The CDR3 spans 14 residues. Trimming shortened V by 1 base and J by 2 bases, and 6 bases separated the two germline ends. Source: peripheral blood, taken after pregnancy. This TCR was recovered from a female donor with multiple sclerosis, enrolled in a pregnancy study. The V gene is TRBV4-1, the J gene TRBJ2-1; TRBD2 is a possible D gene (6 bases). DNA for the CDR3: TGCGCCAGCAGCCAAGGCGGGACCTACAATGAGCAGTTCTTC. Protein sequence: CASSQGGTYNEQFF.